The clone carrying this T cell receptor beta chain was found a few times. Its matching antigen is unknown. The record originates from a study of early T cells in non-severe SARS-CoV-2 infection. Study in general: Bulk RNA from unsorted whole blood was sequenced; chains were unpaired.

Study-wide results and limits: There was a bias toward anti-spike CD8 responses in VDJdb matching, which missed private and CD4 specificities.

Trimming shortened V by 3 bases and J by 4 bases, and 6 bases separated the two germline ends. Germline V gene lookup returns CDR1 SEHNR and CDR2 FQNEAQ (reference sequence). The CDR3 consists of 12 residues. Individual cDNA molecules received unique molecular identifiers during library preparation. TCRdb fed the 5' RACE reads into MiXCR, producing one record per CDR3 protein. Of tens of thousands of distinct CDR3 sequences detected, 14% to 15% appear once; the ten largest clones hold around 5.4%. This chain links TRBV7-9 with TRBJ1-1; D is uncertain. Sequencing was performed on whole blood. The receptor's source is an adult who was a healthcare worker with PCR-confirmed SARS-CoV-2 infection or an uninfected control (not recorded which). The CDR3 DNA reads TGTGCCAGCAGCTTGGGTAGCACTGAAGCTTTCTTT. Translating it yields CASSLGSTEAFF.